Presented here are 17 T cell receptor beta chains from one specimen sequenced in a study of regulatory T cells in long-lasting Graves disease. Arm-PCR of CDR3 regions and iRepertoire HTBI primers were the basis on which TCR beta libraries were built. A single record per CDR3 protein comes from TCRdb applying MiXCR to the multiplex PCR reads. This sample yields roughly 450,000 distinct CDR3 sequences, of which about 20% are seen a single time; over 7.5% belongs to the top ten. The time point is: persistent/refractory GD, antithyroid drugs over 5 years with positive TRAb. Preparation of the TCR library used RNA extracted from PBMCs. Sequenced material: peripheral blood mononuclear cells (PBMCs), taken when the disease was refractory, from a patient treated with antithyroid drugs. These receptors were obtained from a female donor with Graves disease.

At least ten counts were recorded for this clonotype. The chain links TRBV29-1 to TRBJ1-1; no firm D call. CDR1 SQVTM and CDR2 ANQGSEA come from the germline V gene. This CDR3 comprises 11 residues. Trimming left V 3 bases short and J 7 bases short, with 9 bases between. CDR3 in DNA: TGCAGCGTTGATAGGCCTATTGAAGCTTTCTTT. Its translation: CSVDRPIEAFF.

The CDR3 sequence is CASRLTGDGWNTEAFF. CDR3 DNA sequence: TGTGCCAGTAGACTCACAGGGGATGGGTGGAACACTGAAGCTTTCTTT. This chain joins TRBV19 and TRBJ1-1; 7 positions match TRBD1. Germline-derived CDR1 and CDR2 are LNHDA and SQIVND (reference sequence). With V trimmed by 6 bases and J by 1 base, 11 bases remained unmatched. The CDR3 spans 16 residues. The entire variable domain, with the rest obtained from reference TRBV19 and TRBJ1-1, is as follows: DGGITQSPKYLFRKEGQNVTLSCEQNLNHDAMYWYRQDPGQGLRLIYYSQIVNDFQKGDIAEGYSVSREKKESFPLTVTSAQKNPTAFYLCASRLTGDGWNTEAFFGQGTRLTVV.

This clonotype came up many times. The chain joins TRBV7-2 to TRBJ2-7; possible D gene TRBD1, 5 bases. The CDR3 covers 18 residues. CDR1 is SGHTA, CDR2 FQGNSA, per germline. V was pared by 0 bases and J by 0 bases, with 18 bases between. The CDR3 spells CASSLASSQGPSSYEQYF. The CDR3 DNA sequence: TGTGCCAGCAGCTTAGCGTCCTCCCAGGGCCCCAGCTCCTACGAGCAGTACTTC.

The genes are TRBV29-1 and TRBJ2-7; tentatively, D is TRBD1 (6 bases). Trimming took off 3 bases at V and 2 bases at J, with 11 bases between the two ends. Germline V gene lookup returns CDR1 SQVTM and CDR2 ANQGSEA. This CDR3 has 13 amino acids. CDR3 residues: CSVEGQRPYEQYF. The CDR3 DNA reads TGCAGCGTTGAGGGACAAAGGCCCTACGAGCAGTACTTC.

This clonotype was recorded many times. The CDR3 loop reads CASSTYATNEKLFF. Written as DNA, the CDR3 is TGTGCCAGCAGTACATACGCAACTAATGAAAAACTGTTTTTT. V usage is TRBV27 and J usage is TRBJ1-4, with D hard to call. The germline V gene has CDR1 MNHEY and CDR2 SMNVEV (reference sequence). The length of the CDR3 is 14 residues. Trimming shortened V by 5 bases and J by 0 bases, and 7 bases separated the two germline ends.

In its sample, this clonotype was seen many times. Germline and junction disagree at one end, which may indicate a read error. The rearrangement uses TRBV5-1 and TRBJ1-5; D gene ambiguous. This CDR3 contains 13 residues. Germline loops: CDR1 SGHRS, CDR2 YFSETQ. The CDR3 DNA is TGTGCCAGCAGCTTAGAACCGAATCAGCCCCAGCATTTT. Its protein product is CASSLEPNQPQHF.

The V call is TRBV30, the J call TRBJ1-5; TRBD1 is a possible D gene (5 bases). The CDR3 totals 13 residues. V was shortened by 6 bases and J by 3 bases, with 12 bases between the two germline ends. Germline V CDR1 and CDR2: GTSNPN, SVGIG (reference sequence). CDR3 sequence (DNA): TGTGCCTGTAGGACGGGGGACAATCAGCCCCAGCATTTT. This translates into CACRTGDNQPQHF.

This clonotype came up a few times. This rearrangement joins TRBV7-2 to TRBJ2-2; D gene ambiguous. The germline gives CDR1 SGHTA, CDR2 FQGNSA. V was cut by 5 bases and J by 5 bases, with 18 bases left in between. The CDR3 spans 16 residues. The DNA of the CDR3 is TGTGCCAGCAGCCTAAGCTTAGGAGTGCGTACCGGGGAGCTGTTTTTT. Translated: CASSLSLGVRTGELFF.

This clonotype appeared a few times. V and J are TRBV5-6 and TRBJ1-2; the D is unclear. Deletions cut 0 bases from V and 1 base from J, with 7 bases between. The CDR3 has 14 residues. CDR1 and CDR2 (germline): SGHDT, YYEEEE. CDR3 sequence reads: CASSLGQSNYGYTF. CDR3 sequence (DNA): TGTGCCAGCAGCTTGGGACAAAGTAACTATGGCTACACCTTC.

This clonotype was picked up many times. The chain carries TRBV6-2 or TRBV6-3 and TRBJ2-2, with 13 bases matching TRBD2. Per germline, CDR1 MNHEY and CDR2 SVGEGT. V lost 4 bases, J lost 3 bases, and 5 bases stayed unmatched. The CDR3 extends over 17 amino acids. CDR3 residues: CASSLTSGRSYTGELFF. DNA for the CDR3: TGTGCCAGCAGTTTGACTAGCGGGAGGAGCTACACCGGGGAGCTGTTTTTT.

This clonotype has a handful of counts. The CDR3 region has the DNA TGCAGCGTTGACGTAGCGTGGGGAGATACGCAGTATTTT. Its protein is CSVDVAWGDTQYF. This chain links TRBV29-1 with TRBJ2-3; D perhaps matches TRBD2 (5 bases). Per germline, CDR1 SQVTM and CDR2 ANQGSEA. The CDR3 is made up of 13 amino acids. V was pared by 3 bases and J by 5 bases, with 12 bases between.

A few counts support this clonotype. V and J are TRBV6-2 or TRBV6-3 and TRBJ1-2; no firm D call. V lost 10 bases to trimming and J lost 10 bases, with 25 bases between them. CDR1 and CDR2 (germline): MNHEY, SVGEGT. The length of the CDR3 is 14 residues. The CDR3 coding sequence is TGTGCCACCAGAACGGACCGCGCATCTATGAACTACACCTTC. Amino acid sequence: CATRTDRASMNYTF.

As to this clonotype: This may be a read error, as it is one base from a much larger clone. The rearrangement joins TRBV19 to TRBJ2-5; TRBD1 matches 10 bases. CDR3 length: 18 residues. The V and J ends lost 3 bases and 7 bases, in that order; junction bases with no gene match: 17. Germline V gene data show CDR1 as LNHDA and CDR2 as SQIVND (reference sequence). The CDR3 reads CASSISLSGTGVRGTQYF. The CDR3 DNA sequence: TGTGCCAGTAGTATTTCTCTGTCCGGGACAGGGGTGAGAGGGACCCAGTACTTC. The variable domain in full, with the rest retrieved from reference TRBV19 and TRBJ2-5, is DGGITQSPKYLFRKEGQNVTLSCEQNLNHDAMYWYRQDPGQGLRLIYYSQIVNDFQKGDIAEGYSVSREKKESFPLTVTSAQKNPTAFYLCASSISLSGTGVRGTQYFGPGTRLLVL.

This clonotype was recorded a few times. The V call is TRBV29-1, the J call TRBJ2-2; TRBD1 agrees at 8 bases. From germline, CDR1 is SQVTM and CDR2 ANQGSEA. The CDR3 length is 14 residues. V lost 7 bases to trimming and J lost 6 bases; unmatched junction nucleotides: 10. As DNA, the CDR3 is TGCAGCGCTAAACCAGCGACAGGGGCCGGGGAGCTGTTTTTT. It codes for CSAKPATGAGELFF.

The chain employs TRBV5-1 and TRBJ1-1; TRBD1 might be the D (6 bases). Germline CDR1 SGHRS, CDR2 YFSETQ. CDR3 size: 14 residues. V was clipped by 0 bases and J by 4 bases, with 10 bases between them. CDR3 sequence reads: CASSLARGPTEAFF. CDR3 DNA: TGCGCCAGCAGCTTGGCCAGGGGCCCCACTGAAGCTTTCTTT.

This clonotype has just a few counts. One end of the junction varies from germline; a read error may be responsible. The chain recombines TRBV19 with TRBJ1-3; no clear D gene. The germline gives CDR1 LNHDA, CDR2 SQIVND (reference sequence). The CDR3 spans 13 residues. CDR3 coding DNA: TGTGCCAGTAGTATAGATCCGGGTGCAGTCCGATTTTTT. It is translated as CASSIDPGAVRFF.

The rearrangement uses TRBV2 and TRBJ2-7, with TRBD2 matching over 7 bases. Germline V lookup: CDR1 SNHLY, CDR2 FYNNEI. The CDR3 sequence is 16 residues long. Trimming removed 6 bases from V and 3 bases from J; junction bases left unmatched: 14. The CDR3 is CASSLSGTGGSYEQYF. Written as DNA, the CDR3 is TGTGCCAGCAGCTTGAGCGGGACTGGCGGGAGCTACGAGCAGTACTTC.